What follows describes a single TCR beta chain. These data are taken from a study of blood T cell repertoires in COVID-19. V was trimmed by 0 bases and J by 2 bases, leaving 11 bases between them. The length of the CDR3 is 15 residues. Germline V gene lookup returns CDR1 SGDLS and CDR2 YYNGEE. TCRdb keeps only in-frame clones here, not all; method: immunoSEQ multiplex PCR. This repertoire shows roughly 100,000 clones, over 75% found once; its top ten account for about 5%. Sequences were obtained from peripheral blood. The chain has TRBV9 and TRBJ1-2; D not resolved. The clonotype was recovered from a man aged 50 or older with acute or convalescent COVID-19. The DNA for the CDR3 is TGTGCCAGCAGCGTAGAACCCAGTTCAAACTATGGCTACACCTTC. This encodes CASSVEPSSNYGYTF.